This T cell receptor beta chain comes out of a study of long-term antiretroviral therapy in people with HIV. Study-wide background: In the earliest collections, sampling predates the 2015 immediate-ART recommendation by about a decade. General study points: Despite increasing after ART, diversity remained lower than that of transplant donor controls. Among HIV repertoires, CDR3 length ranges were narrower than those of controls.

Germline V gene data show CDR1 as ENHRY and CDR2 as SYGVKD. Trimming took 0 bases from V and 2 from J; bases not matched to a gene: 6. This CDR3 has 16 amino acids. PBMC samples from each donor numbered at least one pre-ART and at least two post-ART. The libraries were made with immunoSEQ v3.0 at survey level. The protocol was immunoSEQ multiplex PCR, while the TCRdb copy is restricted to in-frame clones and leaves out a portion. The repertoire holds 35,000 or so clones, around 94% seen once, with 3% to 4.5% in the top ten. The sample holds one count of this clone. Its antigen is still unknown. The origin of this receptor is a woman in her forties or fifties with HIV. This rearrangement joins TRBV10-3 to TRBJ2-5; 7 nucleotides agree with TRBD1. Sequences were derived from unsorted PBMCs, sampled 4.1 years after starting antiretroviral therapy. The CDR3 is CAISESRQGSQETQYF. The CDR3, as DNA: TGTGCCATCAGTGAGTCGCGACAGGGCTCACAAGAGACCCAGTACTTC.